The 21 T cell receptor beta chains listed next were all sequenced from one sample in a study of CD8+ T cells in alopecia areata. Treatment: oral pan-JAK inhibitor, 5-10 mg twice daily. Following extraction, RNA underwent reverse transcription to cDNA, which served as the sequencing template. TCRdb keeps only in-frame clones here, not all; method: immunoSEQ multiplex PCR. The sample yields 110,000 or so clones, 56% seen once. The sequenced sample was CD4+ T cells sorted from blood, obtained at week 24, from a patient treated with tofacitinib. Source of these receptors: a human donor with alopecia areata.

The genes are TRBV4-3 and TRBJ2-7; D gene ambiguous. The CDR3 is 15 amino acids. Germline V CDR1 and CDR2: LGHNA, YSLEER. V was clipped by 1 base and J by 7 bases, with 17 bases between them. CDR3 amino acids: CASSQGPGHLGEQYF. Written as DNA, the CDR3 is TGCGCCAGCAGCCAAGGACCGGGCCACCTGGGAGAGCAGTACTTC.

This clone showed up just a few times. The V and J genes are TRBV2 and TRBJ2-3, with 8 positions matching TRBD2. J lost 1 base, V lost 6 bases, and 3 bases had no gene match. Germline CDR1 is SNHLY and CDR2 is FYNNEI. The CDR3 is 14 residues long. The CDR3 DNA sequence: TGTGCCAGCAGGCCCGGGGGGGGCACAGATACGCAGTATTTT. It encodes CASRPGGGTDTQYF.

The genes are TRBV30 and TRBJ1-5; unclear D gene. Germline V CDR1 and CDR2: GTSNPN, SVGIG (reference sequence). The CDR3 spans 17 residues. The germline V and J ends were trimmed by 2 bases and 0 bases, with 17 bases remaining between them. For the CDR3, the DNA is TGTGCCTGGAGTCACAAAACGGACGGATATAGCAATCAGCCCCAGCATTTT. Translated, it gives CAWSHKTDGYSNQPQHF.

The chain recombines TRBV5-1 with TRBJ2-1; 8 bases agree with TRBD2. V lost 4 bases, J lost 6 bases, and 15 bases stayed unmatched. The CDR3 is 17 residues long. Looked up from germline, CDR1 is SGHRS and CDR2 is YFSETQ. The CDR3 coding sequence is TGCGCCAGCAGCCTCGGGGCGGCGGGGGGAACTGGCAATGAGCAGTTCTTC. Translation gives CASSLGAAGGTGNEQFF.

The chain carries TRBV2 and TRBJ1-6, with 7 bases identical to TRBD1. CDR1 and CDR2 (germline): SNHLY, FYNNEI. The J segment lost 7 bases and the V segment lost 7 bases, leaving 13 bases of the junction unmatched. The CDR3 totals 16 residues. CDR3 sequence reads: CASNNARTGENSPLHF. In DNA, the CDR3 is TGTGCCAGCAACAACGCTCGGACAGGAGAGAATTCACCCCTCCACTTT.

This chain links TRBV10-3 with TRBJ2-3; 8 nucleotides agree with TRBD2. Germline V gene sequence: CDR1 ENHRY, CDR2 SYGVKD. Trimming took 7 bases from V and 4 from J; bases not matched to a gene: 7. CDR3 length: 14 amino acids. CDR3 loop: CAIKGPGGADTQYF. Here the CDR3 DNA reads TGTGCCATCAAAGGACCCGGGGGGGCAGATACGCAGTATTTT.

V usage is TRBV29-1 and J usage is TRBJ1-4; TRBD1 might be the D (6 bases). Looked up from germline, CDR1 is SQVTM and CDR2 is ANQGSEA. V was cut by 6 bases and J by 11 bases, with 13 bases left in between. The CDR3 extends over 11 amino acids. This chain's CDR3 is CSVSGTLKLFF. The CDR3 DNA reads TGCAGCGTGAGCGGGACACTGAAACTGTTTTTT.

This clone was seen a handful of times. This sequence joins TRBV5-1 and TRBJ2-5, with a tentative D call TRBD2 (5 bases). The CDR3 runs to 13 residues. Trimming cost V 3 bases and J 5 bases, with 11 bases left between them. Per the germline V gene, CDR1 is SGHRS and CDR2 is YFSETQ. This CDR3 is CASSWPGEETQYF. CDR3 bases: TGCGCCAGCAGCTGGCCCGGGGAGGAGACCCAGTACTTC.

This chain connects TRBV7-3 to TRBJ1-1; a possible D gene is TRBD1 (5 bases). The CDR3 spans 15 residues. Germline assignment: CDR1 SGHTA and CDR2 FQGTGA. With 5 bases removed from V and 1 base from J, the gap between germline ends came to 14 bases. DNA of the CDR3: TGTGCCAGCAGCCTTCTTGGGGCTGGGAACACTGAAGCTTTCTTT. Translating gives CASSLLGAGNTEAFF.

The CDR3, as DNA: TGTGCCAGCAGTGAAATAGGCAGAAAACTGTTTTTT. Protein: CASSEIGRKLFF. The rearrangement joins TRBV25-1 to TRBJ1-4; D not resolved. Germline V gene lookup returns CDR1 MGHDK and CDR2 SYGVNS. V was shortened by 2 bases and J by 10 bases, with 8 bases between the two germline ends. CDR3 length equals 12 residues.

This clone was counted between two and nine times. The chain links TRBV29-1 to TRBJ1-1; the D gene is possibly TRBD1 (6 bases). Trimming cost V 1 base and J 4 bases, with 10 bases left between them. The CDR3 spans 13 residues. Germline V CDR1 and CDR2: SQVTM, ANQGSEA. The CDR3 region is CSVEVGASTEAFF. The DNA for the CDR3 is TGCAGCGTTGAAGTGGGGGCCTCCACTGAAGCTTTCTTT.

This clone was recorded a few times. The chain carries TRBV10-3 and TRBJ1-1, with D maybe TRBD1 (6 bases). The CDR3 length is 15 residues. Trimming removed 10 bases at V and 1 base at J, with 19 bases between. The germline V gene has CDR1 ENHRY and CDR2 SYGVKD. CDR3 protein: CASYQRGGPNTEAFF. In DNA form, the CDR3 reads TGTGCCAGCTACCAAAGGGGGGGCCCGAACACTGAAGCTTTCTTT.

This clone came up once. The chain recombines TRBV4-3 with TRBJ2-3, with TRBD2 matching over 13 bases. The CDR3 is 15 amino acids. J gave up 3 bases and V 3 bases, and 0 bases lay outside the gene matches. Germline V gene sequence: CDR1 LGHNA, CDR2 YSLEER. Written as DNA, the CDR3 is TGCGCCAGCAGCCAGACTAGCGGGGGGACAGATACGCAGTATTTT. Amino acids: CASSQTSGGTDTQYF.

This chain joins TRBV25-1 and TRBJ2-1; D might be TRBD1 (5 bases). CDR1 and CDR2 from the germline V gene are MGHDK and SYGVNS. V was cut by 6 bases and J by 4 bases, with 10 bases left in between. The CDR3 runs to 13 residues. As DNA, the CDR3 is TGTGCCAGCAGGTCCAGACAGTACAATGAGCAGTTCTTC. This sequence encodes CASRSRQYNEQFF.

The V gene is TRBV5-1, the J gene TRBJ2-5, with D perhaps TRBD1 or TRBD2 (5 bases each). Deletions cut 8 bases from V and 4 bases from J, with 21 bases between. In germline, CDR1 is SGHRS, CDR2 YFSETQ. This CDR3 has 15 residues. The CDR3 DNA reads as TGCGCCAGTCGGGACCCCAGGGCAGTGTTAGAGACCCAGTACTTC. The encoded protein is CASRDPRAVLETQYF.

For this clone: Different DNA sequences within this sample yield the same CDR3. This rearrangement joins TRBV7-9 to TRBJ1-5; 7 positions agree with TRBD1. The CDR3 loop spans 14 amino acids. Trimming removed 1 base from V and 7 bases from J; junction bases left unmatched: 4. Looked up from germline, CDR1 is SEHNR and CDR2 is FQNEAQ (reference sequence). The CDR3 DNA reads as TGTGCCAGCAGCTTAGGCCAGGGGGGGCAGCCCCAGCATTTT. It specifies CASSLGQGGQPQHF.

The V call is TRBV5-1, the J call TRBJ2-2; 16 nucleotides line up with TRBD2. Germline trimming cut 2 bases from V and 4 bases from J; bases unmatched to any gene: 5. CDR3 size: 18 residues. CDR1 SGHRS and CDR2 YFSETQ come from the germline V gene. In nucleotides, the CDR3 is TGCGCCAGCAGCTTCTCCGGGACTAGCGGGGGGGCCACCGGGGAGCTGTTTTTT. Translated, it gives CASSFSGTSGGATGELFF. Together with reference TRBV5-1 and TRBJ2-2, the CDR3 gives the full variable domain: KAGVTQTPRYLIKTRGQQVTLSCSPISGHRSVSWYQQTPGQGLQFLFEYFSETQRNKGNFPGRFSGRQFSNSRSEMNVSTLELGDSALYLCASSFSGTSGGATGELFFGEGSRLTVL.

This clone has only a few counts. The chain recombines TRBV11-2 with TRBJ2-1, with D perhaps being TRBD1 or TRBD2 (5 bases each). The CDR3 covers 15 residues. CDR1 is SGHAT, CDR2 FQNNGV, per germline. The ends were cut back, 6 bases at V and 0 bases at J, with 12 bases in the middle. The CDR3 coding sequence is TGTGCCAGCAGTTCTGGGACCAGCTCCTACAATGAGCAGTTCTTC. This gives the protein CASSSGTSSYNEQFF.

This clone was counted at least ten times. The V gene is TRBV21-1, the J gene TRBJ2-5. TRBV21-1 is a documented pseudogene. The CDR3 spans 12 residues. CDR3 residues: CASGVGKETQYF. The CDR3 coding sequence is TGTGCCAGCGGTGTAGGGAAGGAGACCCAGTACTTC.

The rearrangement joins TRBV29-1 to TRBJ2-1; no clear D gene. CDR1 and CDR2 (germline): SQVTM, ANQGSEA. With 7 bases removed from V and 7 bases from J, the gap between germline ends came to 11 bases. This CDR3 is 11 amino acids long. CDR3 bases: TGCAGCGGGCTTATTTGGAATGAGCAGTTCTTC. Translated, it gives CSGLIWNEQFF.

The chain uses TRBV5-1 and TRBJ2-7, with 11 positions matching TRBD2. This CDR3 has 15 amino acids. Germline CDR1 and CDR2: SGHRS and YFSETQ. V gave up 4 bases and J gave up 6 bases; unmatched junction bases: 9. CDR3 DNA: TGCGCCAGCAGCCCTACACTAGCGGGGGAGGGCGAGCAGTACTTC. It is translated as CASSPTLAGEGEQYF.